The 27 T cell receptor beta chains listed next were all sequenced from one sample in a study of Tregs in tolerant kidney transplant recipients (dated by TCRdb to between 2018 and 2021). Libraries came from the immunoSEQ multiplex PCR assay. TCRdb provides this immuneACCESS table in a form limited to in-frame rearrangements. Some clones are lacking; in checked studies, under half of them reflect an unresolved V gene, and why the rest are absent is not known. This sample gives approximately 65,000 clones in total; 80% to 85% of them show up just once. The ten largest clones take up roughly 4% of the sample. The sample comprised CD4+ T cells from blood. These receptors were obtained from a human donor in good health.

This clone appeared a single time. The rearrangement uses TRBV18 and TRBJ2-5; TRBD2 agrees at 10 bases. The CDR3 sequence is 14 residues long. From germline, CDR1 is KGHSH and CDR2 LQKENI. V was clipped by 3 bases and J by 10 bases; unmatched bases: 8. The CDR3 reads CASSPEAGGLVQYF. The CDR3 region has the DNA TGTGCCAGCTCACCGGAAGCGGGGGGGCTTGTCCAGTACTTC. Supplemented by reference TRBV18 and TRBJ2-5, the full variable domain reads NAGVMQNPRHLVRRRGQEARLRCSPMKGHSHVYWYRQLPEEGLKFMVYLQKENIIDESGMPKERFSAEFPKEGPSILRIQQVVRGDSAAYFCASSPEAGGLVQYFGPGTRLLVL.

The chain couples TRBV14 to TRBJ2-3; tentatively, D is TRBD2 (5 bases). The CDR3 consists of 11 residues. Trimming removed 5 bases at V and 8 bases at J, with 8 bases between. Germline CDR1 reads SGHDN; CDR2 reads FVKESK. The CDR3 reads CASSTRGTQYF. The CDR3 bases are TGTGCCAGCAGCACCCGGGGTACGCAGTATTTT.

The CDR3 here is CASSPEVQGAYGYTF. The CDR3 nucleotides read TGCGCCAGCAGCCCGGAGGTGCAGGGGGCCTATGGCTACACCTTC. The chain couples TRBV5-1 to TRBJ1-2; 8 positions agree with TRBD1. Germline lookup yields CDR1 SGHRS and CDR2 YFSETQ. J gave up 4 bases and V 4 bases, and 9 bases lay outside the gene matches. The CDR3 spans 15 residues.

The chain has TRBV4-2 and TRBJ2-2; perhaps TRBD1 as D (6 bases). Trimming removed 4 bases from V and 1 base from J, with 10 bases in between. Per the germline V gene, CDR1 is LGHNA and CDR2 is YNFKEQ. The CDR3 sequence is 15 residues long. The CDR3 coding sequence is TGTGCCAGCAGCCGTACAGGGCTGAACACCGGGGAGCTGTTTTTT. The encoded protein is CASSRTGLNTGELFF.

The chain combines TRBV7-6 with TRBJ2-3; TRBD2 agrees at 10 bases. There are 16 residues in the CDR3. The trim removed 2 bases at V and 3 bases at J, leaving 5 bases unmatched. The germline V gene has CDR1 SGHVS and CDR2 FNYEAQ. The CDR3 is CASSLLAGVGTDTQYF. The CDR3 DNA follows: TGTGCCAGCAGCTTACTAGCGGGAGTTGGGACAGATACGCAGTATTTT. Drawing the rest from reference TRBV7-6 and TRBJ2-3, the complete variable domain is GAGVSQSPRYKVTKRGQDVALRCDPISGHVSLYWYRQALGQGPEFLTYFNYEAQQDKSGLPNDRFSAERPEGSISTLTIQRTEQRDSAMYRCASSLLAGVGTDTQYFGPGTRLTVL.

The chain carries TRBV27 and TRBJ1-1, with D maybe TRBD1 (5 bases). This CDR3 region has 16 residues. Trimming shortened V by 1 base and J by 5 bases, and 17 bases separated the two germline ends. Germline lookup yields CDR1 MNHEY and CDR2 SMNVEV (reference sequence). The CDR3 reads CASSLYPPGGKTEAFF. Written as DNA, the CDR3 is TGTGCCAGCAGTTTATACCCACCGGGGGGGAAGACTGAAGCTTTCTTT.

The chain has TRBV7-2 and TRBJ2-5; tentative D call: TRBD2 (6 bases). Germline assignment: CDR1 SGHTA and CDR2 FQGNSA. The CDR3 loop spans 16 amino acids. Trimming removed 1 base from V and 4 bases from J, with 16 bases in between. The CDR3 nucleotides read TGTGCCAGCAGCTTAGGTATTACCCCGCGGGGAGAGACCCAGTACTTC. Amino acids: CASSLGITPRGETQYF.

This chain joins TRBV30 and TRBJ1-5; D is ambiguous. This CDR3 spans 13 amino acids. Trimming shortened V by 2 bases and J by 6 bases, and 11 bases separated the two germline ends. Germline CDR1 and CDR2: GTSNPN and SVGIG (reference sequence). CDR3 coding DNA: TGTGCCTGGAGTCTCGGAGAAGCTCAGCCCCAGCATTTT. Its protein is CAWSLGEAQPQHF. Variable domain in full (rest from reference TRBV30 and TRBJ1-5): SQTIHQWPATLVQPVGSPLSLECTVEGTSNPNLYWYRQAAGRGLQLLFYSVGIGQISSEVPQNLSASRPQDRQFILSSKKLLLSDSGFYLCAWSLGEAQPQHFGDGTRLSIL.

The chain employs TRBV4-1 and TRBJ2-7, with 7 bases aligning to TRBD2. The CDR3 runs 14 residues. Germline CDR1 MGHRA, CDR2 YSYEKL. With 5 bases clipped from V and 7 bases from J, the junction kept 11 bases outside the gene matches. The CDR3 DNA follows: TGCGCCAGCAGCAGGGGACCTTTCGGGGGGGAGCAGTACTTC. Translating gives CASSRGPFGGEQYF.

For the CDR3, the DNA is TGTGCCTGGAGTGTAGGCCTAGCGGGGGGGCGCTCCTACGAGCAGTACTTC. The encoded protein is CAWSVGLAGGRSYEQYF. The chain is built from TRBV30 and TRBJ2-7; 12 bases map to TRBD2. Germline CDR1 and CDR2: GTSNPN and SVGIG (reference sequence). J gave up 0 bases and V 0 bases, and 6 bases lay outside the gene matches. The CDR3 length is 17 residues.

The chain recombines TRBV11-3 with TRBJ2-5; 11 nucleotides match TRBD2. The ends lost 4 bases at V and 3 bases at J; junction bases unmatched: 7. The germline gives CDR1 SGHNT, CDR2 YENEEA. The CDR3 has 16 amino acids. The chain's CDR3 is CASSSQTSGAEETQYF. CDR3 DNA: TGTGCCAGCAGCTCCCAGACTAGCGGGGCCGAAGAGACCCAGTACTTC.

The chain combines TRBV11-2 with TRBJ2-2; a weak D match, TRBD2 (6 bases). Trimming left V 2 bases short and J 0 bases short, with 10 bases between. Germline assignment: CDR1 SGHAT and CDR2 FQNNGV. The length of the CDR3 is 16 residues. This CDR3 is CASSLTGGANTGELFF. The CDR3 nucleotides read TGTGCCAGCAGCTTAACGGGCGGGGCGAACACCGGGGAGCTGTTTTTT.

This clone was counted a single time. The CDR3 spells CASKFLAGGYTGELFF. The CDR3 DNA follows: TGTGCCAGCAAATTTCTAGCGGGGGGTTACACCGGGGAGCTGTTTTTT. V gene TRBV7-2 combines with J gene TRBJ2-2, with TRBD2 matching over 11 bases. With 7 bases clipped from V and 3 bases from J, the junction kept 7 bases outside the gene matches. Germline values: CDR1 SGHTA, CDR2 FQGNSA. There are 16 residues in the CDR3. The full variable domain, its missing parts supplied by reference TRBV7-2 and TRBJ2-2, is GAGVSQSPSNKVTEKGKDVELRCDPISGHTALYWYRQSLGQGLEFLIYFQGNSAPDKSGLPSDRFSAERTGGSVSTLTIQRTQQEDSAVYLCASKFLAGGYTGELFFGEGSRLTVL.

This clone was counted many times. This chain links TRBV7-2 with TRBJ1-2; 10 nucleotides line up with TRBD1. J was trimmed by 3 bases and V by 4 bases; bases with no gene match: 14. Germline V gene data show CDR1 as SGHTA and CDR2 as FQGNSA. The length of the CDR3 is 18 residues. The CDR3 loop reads CASSSPRQGAGKYYGYTF. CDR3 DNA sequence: TGTGCCAGCAGCTCCCCCCGACAGGGGGCGGGGAAGTACTATGGCTACACCTTC.

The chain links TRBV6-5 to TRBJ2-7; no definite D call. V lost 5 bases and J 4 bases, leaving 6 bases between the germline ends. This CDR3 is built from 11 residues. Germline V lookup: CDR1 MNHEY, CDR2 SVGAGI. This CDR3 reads CASSEGYEQYF. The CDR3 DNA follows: TGTGCCAGCAGTGAAGGATACGAGCAGTACTTC.

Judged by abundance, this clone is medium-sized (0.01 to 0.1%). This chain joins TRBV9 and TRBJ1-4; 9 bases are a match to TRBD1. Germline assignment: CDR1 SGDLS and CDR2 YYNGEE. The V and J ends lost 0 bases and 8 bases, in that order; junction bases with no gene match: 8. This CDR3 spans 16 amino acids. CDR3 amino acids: CASSVATGQGGEKLFF. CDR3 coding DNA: TGTGCCAGCAGCGTAGCTACGGGACAGGGCGGAGAAAAACTGTTTTTT.

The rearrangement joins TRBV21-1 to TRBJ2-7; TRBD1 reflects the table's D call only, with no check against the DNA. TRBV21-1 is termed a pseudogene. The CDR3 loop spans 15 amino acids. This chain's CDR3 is CASSLRTGGYNEQYF. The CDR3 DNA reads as TGTGCCAGCAGCCTGCGGACAGGGGGCTACAACGAGCAGTACTTC.

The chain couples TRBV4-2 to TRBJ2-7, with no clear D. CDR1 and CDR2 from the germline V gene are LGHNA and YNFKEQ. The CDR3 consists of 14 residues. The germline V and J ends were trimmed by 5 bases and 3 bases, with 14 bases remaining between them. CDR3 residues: CASSLRGTDYEQYF. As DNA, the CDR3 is TGTGCCAGCAGCTTACGTGGCACCGACTACGAGCAGTACTTC.

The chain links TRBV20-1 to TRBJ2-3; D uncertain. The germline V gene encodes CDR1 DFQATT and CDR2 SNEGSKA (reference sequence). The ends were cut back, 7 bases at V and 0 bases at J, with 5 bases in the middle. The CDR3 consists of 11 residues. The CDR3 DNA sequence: TGCAGTGTTGGCAGCACAGATACGCAGTATTTT. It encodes CSVGSTDTQYF.

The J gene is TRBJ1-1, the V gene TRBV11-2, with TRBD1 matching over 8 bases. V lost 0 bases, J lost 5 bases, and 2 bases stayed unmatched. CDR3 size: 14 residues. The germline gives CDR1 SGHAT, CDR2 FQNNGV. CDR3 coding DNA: TGTGCCAGCAGCTTAGACAGGGGGCGTACTGAAGCTTTCTTT. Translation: CASSLDRGRTEAFF.

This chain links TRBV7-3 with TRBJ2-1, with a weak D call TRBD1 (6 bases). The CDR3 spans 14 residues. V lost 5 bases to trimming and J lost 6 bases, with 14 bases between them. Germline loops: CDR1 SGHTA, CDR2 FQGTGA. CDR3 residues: CASSKGPTGNEQFF. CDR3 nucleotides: TGTGCCAGCAGCAAGGGGCCGACAGGCAATGAGCAGTTCTTC.

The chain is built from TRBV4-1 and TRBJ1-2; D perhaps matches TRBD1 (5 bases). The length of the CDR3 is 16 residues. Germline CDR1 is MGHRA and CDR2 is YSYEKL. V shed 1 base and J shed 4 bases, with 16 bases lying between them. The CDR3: CASSQGPGRGLYGYTF. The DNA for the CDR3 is TGCGCCAGCAGCCAAGGCCCCGGTCGGGGACTCTATGGCTACACCTTC.

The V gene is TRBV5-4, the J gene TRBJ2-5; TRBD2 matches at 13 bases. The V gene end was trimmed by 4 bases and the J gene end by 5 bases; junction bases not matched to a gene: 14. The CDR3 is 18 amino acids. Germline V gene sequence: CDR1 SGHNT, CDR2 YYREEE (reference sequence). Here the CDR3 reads CASSLGTSGIFPRETQYF. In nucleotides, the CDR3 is TGTGCCAGCAGCCTGGGGACTAGCGGGATATTTCCTCGGGAGACCCAGTACTTC.

CDR3: CASSLRQGNEAFF. The CDR3 DNA is TGTGCCAGCAGCCTCCGACAGGGGAATGAAGCTTTCTTT. The V gene is TRBV7-2, the J gene TRBJ1-1; the match to TRBD1 covers 8 bases. CDR3 length: 13 amino acids. The ends lost 5 bases at V and 7 bases at J; junction bases unmatched: 6. From germline, CDR1 is SGHTA and CDR2 FQGNSA. The full variable domain, rest sourced from reference TRBV7-2 and TRBJ1-1, is GAGVSQSPSNKVTEKGKDVELRCDPISGHTALYWYRQSLGQGLEFLIYFQGNSAPDKSGLPSDRFSAERTGGSVSTLTIQRTQQEDSAVYLCASSLRQGNEAFFGQGTRLTVV.

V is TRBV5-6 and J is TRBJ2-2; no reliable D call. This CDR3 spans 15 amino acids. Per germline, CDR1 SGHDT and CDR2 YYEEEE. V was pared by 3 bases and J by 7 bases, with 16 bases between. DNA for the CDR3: TGTGCCAGCAGCTCTATCGGTCTCCGGAGCGGGGAGCTGTTTTTT. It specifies CASSSIGLRSGELFF.

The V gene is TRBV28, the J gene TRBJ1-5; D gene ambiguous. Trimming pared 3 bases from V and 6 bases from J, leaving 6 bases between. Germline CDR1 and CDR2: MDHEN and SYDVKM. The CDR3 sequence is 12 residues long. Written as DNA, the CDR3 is TGTGCCAGCAGTTTGACCAGTCAGCCCCAGCATTTT. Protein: CASSLTSQPQHF.

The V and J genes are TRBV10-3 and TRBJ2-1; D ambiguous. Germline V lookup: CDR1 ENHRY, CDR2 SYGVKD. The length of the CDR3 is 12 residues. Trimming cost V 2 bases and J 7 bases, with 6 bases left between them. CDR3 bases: TGTGCCATCAGTGAGATCCTTAATGAGCAGTTCTTC. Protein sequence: CAISEILNEQFF.